This T cell receptor (beta chain) was documented in a study of shared clonotypes between healthy human individuals. Overall study context: The people who gave samples were a couple of women and a few men aged 18 to 49. Findings and limits, study-wide: The represented genetic and exposure-history diversity was limited by the small number of donors. The four-donor shared clonotypes exceeded non-shared clonotypes in generation probability, with non-shared ones scoring lower.

The V end was cut by 6 bases, the J end by 3 bases, with 12 bases between. The germline CDR1 and CDR2 sequences are MNHNS and SASEGT. This CDR3 region has 13 residues. A note on this clone: Its antigen remains unknown.

Investigators divided CD4+ cells into CD45RA+ naive and CD45RA-negative memory subsets. Only in-frame clones appear in the TCRdb table, and some are missing; sequencing was by immunoSEQ multiplex PCR. The table includes 1 million to 1.3 million clones, about 80% detected once. The sequence was obtained from a man between 18 and 29 years old in good health. Some clones in this sample may be carry-over from other donors' samples. The chain carries TRBV6-1 and TRBJ2-7, with D possibly matching TRBD1 (6 bases). The source material was memory CD4+ T cells from PBMCs. Subset of the sample: CD45RA-negative fraction. The CDR3 DNA reads TGTGCCAGCAGCTCGGGACACTTCTACGAGCAGTACTTC. This gives the protein CASSSGHFYEQYF.